The T cell receptor beta chain under discussion was sequenced for a study of blood T cell repertoires in COVID-19. At the level of the study: Samples of COVID-19 (acute and convalescent) were obtained from the United States, Italy and Spain.

Method: immunoSEQ multiplex PCR; TCRdb's copy keeps in-frame clones and lacks some. The profile shows 250,000 to 350,000 clones, around nine tenths of them singletons. The V gene end was trimmed by 4 bases and the J gene end by 5 bases; junction bases not matched to a gene: 11. Germline V gene sequence: CDR1 MNHNY, CDR2 SVGAGI (reference sequence). This CDR3 has 16 amino acids. This sequence joins TRBV6-6 and TRBJ1-2; 9 positions agree with TRBD1. The sequence came from a woman in her 70s with COVID-19, enrolled during active disease. The sequenced sample was peripheral blood. As DNA, the CDR3 is TGTGCCAGCAGTTTAACCGGGACAGGGTCTCCTTATGGCTACACCTTC. Encoded protein: CASSLTGTGSPYGYTF.